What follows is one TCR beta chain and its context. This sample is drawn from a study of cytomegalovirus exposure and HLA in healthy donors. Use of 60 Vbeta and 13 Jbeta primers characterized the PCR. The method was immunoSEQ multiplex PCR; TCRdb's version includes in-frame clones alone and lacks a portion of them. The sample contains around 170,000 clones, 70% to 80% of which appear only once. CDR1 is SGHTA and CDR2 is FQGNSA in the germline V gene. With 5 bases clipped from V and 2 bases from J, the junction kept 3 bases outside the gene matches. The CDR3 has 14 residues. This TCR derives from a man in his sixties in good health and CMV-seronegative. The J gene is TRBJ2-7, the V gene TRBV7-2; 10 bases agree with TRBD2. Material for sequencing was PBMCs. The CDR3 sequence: CASSPGLAAYEQYF. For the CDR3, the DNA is TGTGCCAGCAGCCCCGGACTAGCGGCCTACGAGCAGTACTTC.